Listed below are T cell receptor beta chains from one sample, sequenced in a study of identifying expanded T cells in peripheral blood. Here immunoSEQ multiplex PCR was the method, and the copy in TCRdb shows in-frame clones only, minus some. This sample has some 65,000 clones; about 85% occur once, and the top ten carry about a fifth. Sequencing input: blood. The receptors were sampled from a person aged 18 to 70 in good health. Each CDR3 is given with its conserved first and last residue. The D gene is left open where the match is weak. A row's size may be missing; if present it is once, few, many or a size class.

V gene,clone size,D gene,J gene,CDR3 protein,CDR3 DNA
TRBV6-6,-,-,TRBJ1-2,CASSYSERYGYTF,TGTGCCAGCAGTTACTCCGAACGATATGGCTACACCTTC
TRBV9,-,TRBD2,TRBJ2-2,CASSVDTSGTGELFF,TGTGCCAGCAGCGTAGACACTAGCGGGACCGGGGAGCTGTTTTTT
TRBV7-2,-,-,TRBJ2-5,CASSLGLVETQYF,TGTGCCAGCAGCTTAGGACTAGTGGAGACCCAGTACTTC
TRBV5-1,-,-,TRBJ2-5,CASSAAGAEETQYF,TGCGCCAGCAGCGCGGCAGGGGCGGAGGAGACCCAGTACTTC
TRBV6-1,few,-,TRBJ2-6,CASGQNSGANVLTF,TGTGCCAGCGGACAGAATTCTGGGGCCAACGTCCTGACTTTC
TRBV6-1,once,TRBD1,TRBJ1-2,CASRQGNNYGYTF,TGTGCCAGCCGACAGGGTAATAACTATGGCTACACCTTC
TRBV7-8,-,TRBD1,TRBJ1-5,CASSNLGQEYSNQPQHF,TGTGCCAGCAGCAACCTAGGACAGGAGTATAGCAATCAGCCCCAGCATTTT
TRBV9,few,TRBD1,TRBJ2-3,CASSPKTGGANTQYF,TGTGCCAGCAGCCCAAAGACAGGGGGCGCAAATACGCAGTATTTT
TRBV7-7,-,-,TRBJ2-5,CASSLGTDPKGEQYF,TGTGCCAGCAGCTTAGGGACCGACCCTAAAGGGGAGCAGTACTTC
TRBV5-6,-,-,TRBJ1-2,CASSTAGNYGYTF,TGTGCCAGCAGTACGGCCGGGAACTATGGCTACACCTTC
TRBV9,-,TRBD2,TRBJ2-1,CASTLSGGLAGGGQFF,TGTGCCAGCACCCTCAGTGGGGGTCTAGCGGGAGGAGGGCAGTTCTTC
TRBV5-1,-,-,TRBJ1-2,CASSLAVSAVNYGYTF,TGCGCCAGCAGCTTGGCTGTTTCGGCAGTTAACTATGGCTACACCTTC
TRBV7-9,-,-,TRBJ2-3,CASSLIGSTDTQYF,TGTGCCAGCAGCCTGATAGGCAGCACAGATACGCAGTATTTT
TRBV5-4,-,-,TRBJ1-2,CASRPAGNGVYGYTF,TGTGCCAGCAGGCCGGCAGGGAATGGTGTCTATGGCTACACCTTC
TRBV2,-,TRBD2,TRBJ2-5,CASKGTRLAGTKETQYF,TGTGCCAGCAAGGGGACCAGACTAGCGGGGACTAAAGAGACCCAGTACTTC
TRBV6-5,-,TRBD2,TRBJ2-3,CASSSPGGLTDTQYF,TGTGCCAGCAGTTCCCCGGGAGGGCTCACAGATACGCAGTATTTT
TRBV6-5,-,TRBD2,TRBJ2-1,CASRAGTSGSLEQFF,TGTGCCAGCAGGGCCGGGACTAGCGGGAGTCTTGAGCAGTTCTTC
TRBV7-6,-,-,TRBJ1-1,CASSLSAGLGKDTEAFF,TGTGCCAGCAGCCTAAGCGCAGGTCTAGGGAAGGACACTGAAGCTTTCTTT
TRBV6-6,-,-,TRBJ1-5,CASSGRGNQPQHF,TGTGCCAGCAGCGGCCGGGGAAATCAGCCCCAGCATTTT